This T cell receptor beta chain was recovered during a study of tumor-infiltrating lymphocytes in localized non-small cell lung cancer. Whole-study context: Resected tumor was paired with non-adjacent uninvolved lung from the same patient.

This table comes from immunoSEQ multiplex PCR, and its TCRdb copy is limited to in-frame clones, with some not included. The table includes roughly 8,400 clones, under 85% detected once. The V gene's germline CDR1 is SQVTM and CDR2 ANQGSEA. Germline trimming cut 4 bases from V and 7 bases from J; bases unmatched to any gene: 11. The CDR3 contains 14 residues. The sample was lung tumor tissue. The chain carries TRBV29-1 and TRBJ1-1; 8 bases line up with TRBD1. This sequence originates from a human donor with non-small cell lung cancer. The CDR3: CSVAGRGQASEAFF. CDR3 DNA: TGCAGCGTTGCGGGCAGGGGGCAAGCAAGTGAAGCTTTCTTT.